The rows below give T cell receptor beta chains drawn from one sample of a study of response to subunit inactivated influenza vaccine. TCRdb used MiXCR to reprocess the RT-PCR reads, holding one entry per CDR3 protein. The sample lists more than 700,000 distinct CDR3 sequences; about 20% were seen once. Sequences were derived from PBMCs from blood, sampled less than 6 days after vaccination. These receptors all come from a man aged 45-65 years who received an inactivated influenza vaccine. Both conserved end residues are part of each CDR3. The D gene is left open where the match is weak. Not all rows give a size; the values are once, few, many and, for expanded clones, a class.

v_call	d_call	clone_size	cdr3_length	j_call	cdr3_nt	cdr3_aa
TRBV12-3/TRBV12-4	TRBD2	.	16	TRBJ2-7	TGTGCCAGCAGTTTAGCGTTGGCGGGGGGCCTGAACGAGCAGTACTTC	CASSLALAGGLNEQYF
TRBV27	TRBD2	few	16	TRBJ2-1	TGTGCCAGCAGTCGCGGGACTAGCGGACAATACAATGAGCAGTTCTTC	CASSRGTSGQYNEQFF
TRBV3-1	.	.	15	TRBJ2-1	TGTGCCAGCAGCCGCCGAGGATCCGCCTACAATGAGCAGTTCTTC	CASSRRGSAYNEQFF
TRBV12-3/TRBV12-4	.	few	12	TRBJ2-7	TGTGCCACCTCCGGGATAGATGTCGAGCAGTACTTC	CATSGIDVEQYF
TRBV5-1	.	few	14	TRBJ1-1	TGCGCCAGCAGCTTGGTGGACGGAGGGACTGAAGCTTTCTTT	CASSLVDGGTEAFF
TRBV6-2/TRBV6-3	TRBD2	.	16	TRBJ2-1	TGTGCCAGCAGTTACTTAGCTAGCGGGGCCTACAATGAGCAGTTCTTC	CASSYLASGAYNEQFF
TRBV6-1	.	.	15	TRBJ2-7	TGTGCCAGCAGTGTGTACAGCGGCAGCTCCTACGAGCAGTACTTC	CASSVYSGSSYEQYF
TRBV21-1	.	once	14	TRBJ2-7	TGTGCCAGCAGCAAAGGCGGGACACCCTACGAGCAGTACTTC	CASSKGGTPYEQYF
TRBV10-3	.	few	13	TRBJ1-2	TGTGCCATCAGTGACTGGGGTTATTATGGCTACACCTTC	CAISDWGYYGYTF
TRBV7-9	.	.	14	TRBJ2-3	TGTGCCAGCAGCTCCTGGGCATGGACAGATACGCAGTATTTT	CASSSWAWTDTQYF
TRBV18	TRBD1	.	15	TRBJ2-7	TGTGCCAGCTCACCACTAGGGGACAGAATTTACGAGCAGTACTTC	CASSPLGDRIYEQYF
TRBV28	.	.	15	TRBJ1-6	TGTGCCAGCAGTTTATTGGGGTTGGGCAATTCACCCCTCCACTTT	CASSLLGLGNSPLHF
TRBV20-1	.	.	16	TRBJ1-1	TGCAGTGCCCTAACCTTCCGGAGACACATGAACACTGAAGCTTTCTTT	CSALTFRRHMNTEAFF
TRBV5-1	.	.	16	TRBJ2-5	TGCGCCAGCAGCTCTAGAACCGCGGGCAGGCACGAGACCCAGTACTTC	CASSSRTAGRHETQYF
TRBV7-2	.	medium-sized	14	TRBJ2-1	TGTGCCAGCAGCTTACAGGGGGGCATGGATGAGCAGTTCTTC	CASSLQGGMDEQFF
TRBV7-2	TRBD2	.	16	TRBJ2-7	TGTGCCAGCAGCCAGGGACTAGCGGTTACCTCCTACGAGCAGTACTTC	CASSQGLAVTSYEQYF
TRBV2	.	many	12	TRBJ2-7	TGTGCCAGCAGCACGGGTGATTTCGAGCAGTACTTC	CASSTGDFEQYF
TRBV27	.	few	13	TRBJ2-5	TGTGCCAGCAGTCACGGGCAGGGGGAGACCCAGTACTTC	CASSHGQGETQYF
TRBV5-1	.	few	14	TRBJ2-7	TGCGCCAGCAGGGCCGGTGCGGTAGACTACGAGCAGTACTTC	CASRAGAVDYEQYF
TRBV28	.	.	14	TRBJ2-1	TGTGCCAGCAGTTTCGGTGGGAGAAGGGGTGAGCAGTTCTTC	CASSFGGRRGEQFF
TRBV3-1	.	few	13	TRBJ1-2	TGTGCCAGCAGCCAAGCGGGGCCAGGCCGCTACACCTTC	CASSQAGPGRYTF
TRBV5-1	TRBD1	.	16	TRBJ2-1	TGCGCCAGCAGCTCGCGAGCCGGGACAGGGATTAATGAGCAGTTCTTC	CASSSRAGTGINEQFF
TRBV7-2	.	.	14	TRBJ2-5	TGTGCCAGCAGCTTAGGTCCCGGGGTCGAGACCCAGTACTTC	CASSLGPGVETQYF
TRBV5-6	.	.	18	TRBJ2-1	TGTGCCAGCAGCTTGGTGGGGCCTAATCCCCGCTCCTACAATGAGCAGTTCTTC	CASSLVGPNPRSYNEQFF
TRBV5-1	.	few	14	TRBJ1-2	TGCGCCAGCAACCCGGACGGGAACCTCTATGGCTACACCTTC	CASNPDGNLYGYTF
TRBV7-2	.	.	14	TRBJ2-5	TGTGCCAGCAGAGGGGTGGGTAGCGGAGAGACCCAGTACTTC	CASRGVGSGETQYF
TRBV6-1	.	.	13	TRBJ2-1	TGTGCCAGCAAACCTAGCAGATGGGCTGAGCAGTTCTTC	CASKPSRWAEQFF
TRBV6-2/TRBV6-3	TRBD1	many	18	TRBJ2-7	TGTGCCAGCAGTCCTATCCCGGGACAGGGGACTATTACCTACGAGCAGTACTTC	CASSPIPGQGTITYEQYF
TRBV6-1	TRBD1	few	15	TRBJ2-2	TGTGCCAGCTGTAAGGACAGGGGGCGCGCCGGGGAGCTGTTTTTT	CASCKDRGRAGELFF
TRBV20-1	TRBD2	.	14	TRBJ2-1	TGCAGTGCTAAGACTAGCGGGAGATCGAGTGAGCAGTTCTTC	CSAKTSGRSSEQFF
TRBV12-3/TRBV12-4	.	many	16	TRBJ2-3	TGTGCCAGCAGCGACGGGACTCTTCGTATCACAGATACGCAGTATTTT	CASSDGTLRITDTQYF
TRBV29-1	.	few	13	TRBJ2-3	TGCAGCGTTTGTCCAGGGCGCACAGATACGCAGTATTTT	CSVCPGRTDTQYF
TRBV4-2	.	few	15	TRBJ1-2	TGTGCCAGCAGCCACGCTAGGGGGAGCAACTATGGCTACACCTTC	CASSHARGSNYGYTF
TRBV20-1	.	.	13	TRBJ2-7	TGCAGTGCTTCGGGTGGCGGAAGTGGCGAGCAGTACTTC	CSASGGGSGEQYF
TRBV4-3	.	.	14	TRBJ1-2	TGCGCCAGCAGCCAAGAGGGGGAGGTTTATGGCTACACCTTC	CASSQEGEVYGYTF
TRBV5-5	.	many	13	TRBJ1-1	TGTGCCAGCAGCTTGGTGCCGAACACTGAAGCTTTCTTT	CASSLVPNTEAFF
TRBV5-1	TRBD2	.	16	TRBJ2-1	TGCGCCAGCAGCTTGGCCAGAACTAGCGGGTACAATGAGCAGTTCTTC	CASSLARTSGYNEQFF
TRBV19	.	.	16	TRBJ2-7	TGTGCCAGTAGTATGTCCTTAGCATCGAGCTCCTACGAGCAGTACTTC	CASSMSLASSSYEQYF
TRBV6-6	TRBD1	.	13	TRBJ2-7	TGTGCCAGCAGAGGACAGGACCACTACGAGCAGTACTTC	CASRGQDHYEQYF
TRBV6-1	.	few	15	TRBJ1-4	TGTGCCAGCAGGTGGACGGCATCAACTAATGAAAAACTGTTTTTT	CASRWTASTNEKLFF
TRBV7-8	.	.	15	TRBJ2-7	TGTGCCAGCAGCTTGGGAGGGGGGCCCGCCTACGAGCAGTACTTC	CASSLGGGPAYEQYF
TRBV20-1	.	few	15	TRBJ2-6	TGCAGTGCTGGGGGCTGGGCGCTCGGGGCCAACGTCCTGACTTTC	CSAGGWALGANVLTF
TRBV6-2/TRBV6-3	TRBD2	.	20	TRBJ2-3	TGTGCCAGCAGTTACTCGGCTTTAGTATCTAGCGGGGGTAGCACAGATACGCAGTATTTT	CASSYSALVSSGGSTDTQYF
TRBV7-3	TRBD2	few	16	TRBJ2-1	TGTGCCAGCAGCCCCGGACTAGCGAGATCCTACAATGAGCAGTTCTTC	CASSPGLARSYNEQFF
TRBV11-2	.	.	14	TRBJ2-5	TGTGCCAGCAGCTCATCAGGGGATGTGAAGACCCAGTACTTC	CASSSSGDVKTQYF
TRBV20-1	.	many	12	TRBJ2-7	TGCAGTGCTAAGACCAGGGGACGTGAGCAGTACTTC	CSAKTRGREQYF
TRBV12-3/TRBV12-4	.	.	14	TRBJ2-7	TGTGCCAGCAGGTTAACTGGCAGTTCCTACGAGCAGTACTTC	CASRLTGSSYEQYF
TRBV5-6	.	.	16	TRBJ2-3	TGTGCCAGCAGCTTGGATCCGATCTCTAGCACAGATACGCAGTATTTT	CASSLDPISSTDTQYF
TRBV11-2	TRBD2	.	16	TRBJ2-1	TGTGCCAGCAGCTTATCGCGGGGGGGCTCCTACAATGAGCAGTTCTTC	CASSLSRGGSYNEQFF
TRBV29-1	TRBD1	.	12	TRBJ1-2	TGCAGCGTTCAGGACAGGGCCTATGGCTACACCTTC	CSVQDRAYGYTF
TRBV28	TRBD2	.	15	TRBJ2-7	TGTGCCAGCAGTCCTCTAGCGGGAGGAGGATACGAGCAGTACTTC	CASSPLAGGGYEQYF
TRBV20-1	TRBD2	many	20	TRBJ2-3	TGCAGTGCTATCCTCCCCCCGGGTAGCGGGGGTAGCGAACCCACAGATACGCAGTATTTT	CSAILPPGSGGSEPTDTQYF
TRBV4-1	.	few	15	TRBJ1-4	TGCGCCAGCAGCCAAGTAATCGCCGTTAATGAAAAACTGTTTTTT	CASSQVIAVNEKLFF
TRBV5-1	.	.	13	TRBJ2-2	TGCGCCAGCAGCCGCGAGAACACCGGGGAGCTGTTTTTT	CASSRENTGELFF
TRBV12-3/TRBV12-4	TRBD1	few	16	TRBJ1-5	TGTGCCAGCAGCCGACAGGGCCTACCCGGCGGTCAGCCCCAGCATTTT	CASSRQGLPGGQPQHF
TRBV20-1	.	.	15	TRBJ2-5	TGCAGTGCTAGAGATATGGGCCAACCCTGGTCGTCCCAGTACTTC	CSARDMGQPWSSQYF